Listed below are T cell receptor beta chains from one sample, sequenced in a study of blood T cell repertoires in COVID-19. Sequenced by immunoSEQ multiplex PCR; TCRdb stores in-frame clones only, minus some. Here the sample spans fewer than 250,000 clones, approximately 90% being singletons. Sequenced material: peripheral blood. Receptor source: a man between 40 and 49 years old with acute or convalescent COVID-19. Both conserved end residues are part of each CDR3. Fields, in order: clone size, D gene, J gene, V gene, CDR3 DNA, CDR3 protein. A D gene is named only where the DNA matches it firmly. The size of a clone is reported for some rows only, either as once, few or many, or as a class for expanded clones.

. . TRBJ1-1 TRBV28 TGTGCCAGCAGCTACGACGCGGGCACTGAAGCTTTCTTT CASSYDAGTEAFF
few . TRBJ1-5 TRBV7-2 TGTGCCAGCAGCTTATACAGGGTTGATCAGCCCCAGCATTTT CASSLYRVDQPQHF
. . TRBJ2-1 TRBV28 TGTGCCAGCAGGTCCCATACTAGCTACAATGAGCAGTTCTTC CASRSHTSYNEQFF
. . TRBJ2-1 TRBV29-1 TGCAGCGTTGAAGAACCACAGGGCTGGGATGAGCAGTTCTTC CSVEEPQGWDEQFF
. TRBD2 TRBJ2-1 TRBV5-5 TGTGCCAGCAGCTCGTCGGCTAGCGGCGACAATGAGCAGTTCTTC CASSSSASGDNEQFF
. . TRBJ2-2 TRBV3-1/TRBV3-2 TGTGCCAGCAGCCAAGCGGGGGTCGACGGGGAGCTGTTTTTT CASSQAGVDGELFF
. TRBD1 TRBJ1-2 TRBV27 TGTGCCAGCAGTTCCCGCCGGGACAGGGCGGACTATGGCTACACCTTC CASSSRRDRADYGYTF
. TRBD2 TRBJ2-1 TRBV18 TGTGCCAGCTCACCACCACAAGGCGGGAGGGCCTGGGAGCAGTTCTTC CASSPPQGGRAWEQFF
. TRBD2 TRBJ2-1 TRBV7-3 TGTGCCAGCAGCTTACAACTAGCGGCGAGCTCCTACAATGAGCAGTTCTTC CASSLQLAASSYNEQFF
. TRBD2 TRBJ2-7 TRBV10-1 TGCGCCAGCAGTGAGGGGGGGGGAAGAAACGAGCAGTACTTC CASSEGGGRNEQYF
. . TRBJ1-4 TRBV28 TGTGCCAGCAGTTCGACCCGGACAGTTGGGACTGAAAAACTGTTTTTT CASSSTRTVGTEKLFF
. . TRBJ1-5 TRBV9 TGTGCCAGCAGCGTAGCTGTTGGCCCCAATCAGCCCCAGCATTTT CASSVAVGPNQPQHF
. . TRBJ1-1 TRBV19 TGTGCCAGTAGTCGAACGGTGAACACTGAAGCTTTCTTT CASSRTVNTEAFF
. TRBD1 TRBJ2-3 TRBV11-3 TGTGCCAGCAGCTTAGGGGACAGCCTCGGCCCGGATACGCAGTATTTT CASSLGDSLGPDTQYF
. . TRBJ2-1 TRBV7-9 TGTGCCAGCAGCCCCAGAGAGGCTAGCCAGCAGTTCTTC CASSPREASQQFF
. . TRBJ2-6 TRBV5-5 TGTGCCAGCAGTGCCCAGGGCTCTGGGGCCAACGTCCTGACTTTC CASSAQGSGANVLTF
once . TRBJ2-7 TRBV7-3 TGTGCCAGCAGCTTAACGGGGACACCCTCCTACGAGCAGTACTTC CASSLTGTPSYEQYF
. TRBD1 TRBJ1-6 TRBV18 TGTGCCAGCTCACCTCTAGACAGGGGCATTTCACCCCTCCACTTT CASSPLDRGISPLHF
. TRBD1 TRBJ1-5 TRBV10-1 TGCGCCAGCAGTGACGACAGGGAGGAGGGTCAGCCCCAGCATTTT CASSDDREEGQPQHF
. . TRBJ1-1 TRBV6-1 TGTGCCAGCAGTGAAGCATCCAGGGGACGAGGCGAAGCTTTCTTT CASSEASRGRGEAFF
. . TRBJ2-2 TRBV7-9 TGTGCCAGCAGCTTGGGCACAGGGTACACCGGGGAGCTGTTTTTT CASSLGTGYTGELFF
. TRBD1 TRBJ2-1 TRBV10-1 TGCGCCAGCAGTGAGTCCAGGGGGCAATACAATGAGCAGTTCTTC CASSESRGQYNEQFF
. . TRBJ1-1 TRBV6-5 TGTGCCAGCAGTTACTCGTTGCTGAGGGACACTGAAGCTTTCTTT CASSYSLLRDTEAFF
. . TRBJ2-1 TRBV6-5 TGTGCCAGCAGTTACTCTAGCAGGGGGGACAATGAGCAGTTCTTC CASSYSSRGDNEQFF
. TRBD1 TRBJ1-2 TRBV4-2 TGTGCCAGCAGCCAGGCTCGGACAGGGGACTATGGCTACACCTTC CASSQARTGDYGYTF
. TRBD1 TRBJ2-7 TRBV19 TGTGCCAGTAGTCCTCTGACAGGGGTCCCTTCCTACGAGCAGTACTTC CASSPLTGVPSYEQYF
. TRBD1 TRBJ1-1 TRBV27 TGTGCCAGCAGCCGGGACAGGGGAGGTCTGAACACTGAAGCTTTCTTT CASSRDRGGLNTEAFF
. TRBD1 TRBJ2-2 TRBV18 TGTGCCAGCTCACGGGACAGGGGTGATTCCGGGGAGCTGTTTTTT CASSRDRGDSGELFF
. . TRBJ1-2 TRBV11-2 TGTGCCAGCAGCTTAGAAAGGAGGGGTGGCTACACCTTC CASSLERRGGYTF
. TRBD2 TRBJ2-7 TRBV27 TGTGCCAGCAGTTTCACTAGCGGGGGGAGGGACGAGCAGTACTTC CASSFTSGGRDEQYF
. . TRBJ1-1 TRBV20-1 TGCAGTGCTAGTGGGACGGGGGGGGCGAACACTGAAGCTTTCTTT CSASGTGGANTEAFF
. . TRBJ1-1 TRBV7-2 TGTGCCAGCAGCTTCCGCGGGACCACTGAAGCTTTCTTT CASSFRGTTEAFF
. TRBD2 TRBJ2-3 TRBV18 TGTGCCAGCTCACCTTTGGCTAGCGGGGCCACAGATACGCAGTATTTT CASSPLASGATDTQYF
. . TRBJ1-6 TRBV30 TGTGCCTGGAGTCCTCTCTATCGATCACCCCTCCACTTT CAWSPLYRSPLHF
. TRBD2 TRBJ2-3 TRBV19 TGTGCCAGTAGTGCAGGACTAGCGGGGACTCCCACAGATACGCAGTATTTT CASSAGLAGTPTDTQYF
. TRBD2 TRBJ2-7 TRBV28 TGTGCCAGCAGTTACGGGCGGGAGGGGGCGCAGTACTTC CASSYGREGAQYF
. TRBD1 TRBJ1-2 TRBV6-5 TGTGCCAGCAGCCTGACAGGGGCCGACTATGGCTACACCTTC CASSLTGADYGYTF
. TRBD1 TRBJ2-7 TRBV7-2 TGTGCCAGCAGCCAGGGGGCACCCAGTTATTACGAGCAGTACTTC CASSQGAPSYYEQYF
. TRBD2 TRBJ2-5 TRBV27 TGTGCCAGCAGTACACTAGCGGGAGGGCCGGGGGAGACCCAGTACTTC CASSTLAGGPGETQYF
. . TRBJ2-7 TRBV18 TGTGCCAGCTCACCAGAGCGTCTCTACGAGCAGTACTTC CASSPERLYEQYF
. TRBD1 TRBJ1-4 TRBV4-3 TGCGCCAGCAGCCAAGGACTGGACAGGGGAGGAGAAAAACTGTTTTTT CASSQGLDRGGEKLFF
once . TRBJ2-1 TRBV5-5 TGTGCCAGCAGCCTGGGAGGTAGCTCCTACAATGAGCAGTTCTTC CASSLGGSSYNEQFF
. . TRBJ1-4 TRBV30 TGTGCCTGGAGTGTAGGGGGAAGCGCCGGTAATGAAAAACTGTTTTTT CAWSVGGSAGNEKLFF
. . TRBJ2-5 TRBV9 TGTGCCAGCAGCCGTAGTGAGAGGGGGGGTAGAGAGACCCAGTACTTC CASSRSERGGRETQYF
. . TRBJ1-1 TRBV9 TGTGCCAGCAGCGTAGTATCGCGACAGCCTGAAGCTTTCTTT CASSVVSRQPEAFF
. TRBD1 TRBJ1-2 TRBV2 TGTGCCAGCAGAGGGACAGGGGTTAGGTATGGCTACACCTTC CASRGTGVRYGYTF
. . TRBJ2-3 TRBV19 TGTGCCAGTAGTATAGACTTAACAGGTCTAGATACGCAGTATTTT CASSIDLTGLDTQYF
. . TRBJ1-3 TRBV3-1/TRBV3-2 TGTGCCAGCAGCCAAATAAGTGGCGGGGGAAACACCATATATTTT CASSQISGGGNTIYF
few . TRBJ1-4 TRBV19 TGTGCCAGTAGGCCGACTTCTTATAATGAAAAACTGTTTTTT CASRPTSYNEKLFF
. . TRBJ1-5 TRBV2 TGTGCCAGCAGGAGGGAACAGTTCAATCAGCCCCAGCATTTT CASRREQFNQPQHF